These 18 T cell receptor beta chains share one sample of origin, sequenced in a study of cytomegalovirus exposure and HLA in healthy donors. Primers for the PCR totalled 60 Vbeta and 13 Jbeta. Data came from immunoSEQ multiplex PCR; TCRdb stores just in-frame clones and leaves some out. This specimen shows more than 95,000 clones; the ten leading clones hold 1%. Input material: PBMCs. The receptors stem from a man younger than 35 in good health and CMV-seronegative.

V and J are TRBV18 and TRBJ1-5; 7 bases map to TRBD1. Trimming cost V 4 bases and J 7 bases; bases outside gene matches: 13. The CDR3 sequence is 16 residues long. Germline-derived CDR1 and CDR2 are KGHSH and LQKENI. This chain's CDR3 is CASSQLGTAAAQPQHF. Written as DNA, the CDR3 is TGTGCCAGCTCACAACTTGGGACAGCGGCAGCCCAGCCCCAGCATTTT.

The chain links TRBV4-2 to TRBJ1-5, with a tentative D call TRBD1 (5 bases). This CDR3 region has 15 residues. CDR1 is LGHNA and CDR2 is YNFKEQ in the germline V gene. The V and J ends lost 0 bases and 5 bases respectively, with 11 bases between them. The CDR3 sequence is CASSQDWDFDQPQHF. In DNA, the CDR3 is TGTGCCAGCAGCCAAGATTGGGACTTCGATCAGCCCCAGCATTTT.

The chain has TRBV10-3 and TRBJ2-2; 9 nucleotides align to TRBD2. CDR1 is ENHRY and CDR2 is SYGVKD in the germline V gene. CDR3 length: 16 residues. V trimming: 7 bases; J trimming: 0 bases; junction bases outside the gene matches: 6. This CDR3 reads CAITWTSDANTGELFF. In DNA form, the CDR3 reads TGTGCCATCACCTGGACTAGCGACGCGAACACCGGGGAGCTGTTTTTT.

The genes are TRBV5-1 and TRBJ2-3; 8 bases align to TRBD2. In germline, CDR1 is SGHRS, CDR2 YFSETQ. Trimming removed 2 bases from V and 2 bases from J; junction bases left unmatched: 13. The CDR3 has 18 amino acids. CDR3 protein: CASSFISGTSSFTDTQYF. The CDR3 DNA follows: TGCGCCAGCAGCTTTATTAGCGGGACGTCTTCTTTCACAGATACGCAGTATTTT.

This chain connects TRBV9 to TRBJ2-1; 9 nucleotides match TRBD2. The CDR3 contains 16 residues. V was pared by 3 bases and J by 6 bases, with 10 bases of the junction left unmatched. Germline V gene sequence: CDR1 SGDLS, CDR2 YYNGEE. The chain's CDR3 is CASSGGGLASFNEQFF. The CDR3 bases are TGTGCCAGCAGCGGTGGGGGACTAGCATCTTTCAATGAGCAGTTCTTC.

The J gene is TRBJ1-4, the V gene TRBV10-1; 7 positions agree with TRBD1. The CDR3 sequence is 13 residues long. The V gene end was trimmed by 6 bases and the J gene end by 7 bases; junction bases not matched to a gene: 5. Germline values: CDR1 WNHNN, CDR2 SYGVQD (reference sequence). CDR3 nucleotide sequence: TGCGCCAGCAGCGGGACAGATGGTGAAAAACTGTTTTTT. It encodes CASSGTDGEKLFF.

V gene TRBV7-9 combines with J gene TRBJ1-2, with TRBD1 identical over 7 bases. With 4 bases clipped from V and 7 bases from J, the junction kept 9 bases outside the gene matches. The germline CDR1 and CDR2 sequences are SEHNR and FQNEAQ (reference sequence). The CDR3 is 14 residues long. CDR3 residues: CASSSRGSEGGYTF. In DNA form, the CDR3 reads TGTGCCAGCAGCTCCAGGGGGTCTGAGGGTGGCTACACCTTC. The whole variable domain, filled in from reference TRBV7-9 and TRBJ1-2, reads DTGVSQNPRHKITKRGQNVTFRCDPISEHNRLYWYRQTLGQGPEFLTYFQNEAQLEKSRLLSDRFSAERPKGSFSTLEIQRTEQGDSAMYLCASSSRGSEGGYTFGSGTRLTVV.

On this clone: The junction departs from the called germline gene at one end, perhaps through a read error. The rearrangement joins TRBV6-1 to TRBJ1-3; 9 bases agree with TRBD1. The V gene's germline CDR1 is MNHNS and CDR2 SASEGT. The CDR3 contains 14 residues. This CDR3 is CASREGTGGNTIYF. Written as DNA, the CDR3 is TGTGCCAGCAGGGAAGGGACAGGGGGAAACACCATATATTTT.

In DNA form, the CDR3 reads TGTGCCAGCAGTTCTTGGAGGGAGGTACTCCTCGGGCAGTACTTC. Translating gives CASSSWREVLLGQYF. V is TRBV28 and J is TRBJ2-7, with D possibly being TRBD2 (6 bases). V dropped 4 bases and J dropped 9 bases, with 22 bases sitting between them. The CDR3 spans 15 residues. CDR1 MDHEN and CDR2 SYDVKM come from the germline V gene.

CDR3 coding DNA: TGTGCCAGCAGTATCGCGCGGCTGAACACTGAAGCTTTCTTT. Protein sequence: CASSIARLNTEAFF. The chain is built from TRBV6-5 and TRBJ1-1; D unresolved. This CDR3 contains 14 residues. Trimming took off 5 bases at V and 0 bases at J, with 10 bases between the two ends. Germline V lookup: CDR1 MNHEY, CDR2 SVGAGI.

V usage is TRBV6-1 and J usage is TRBJ1-1; a weak D match, TRBD1 (6 bases). V dropped 8 bases and J dropped 5 bases, with 18 bases sitting between them. Looked up from germline, CDR1 is MNHNS and CDR2 is SASEGT. The CDR3 runs to 14 residues. The CDR3 DNA follows: TGTGCCAGCCACAAGCGGGGGGGCGTGACTGAAGCTTTCTTT. Its protein product is CASHKRGGVTEAFF.

This sequence joins TRBV19 and TRBJ2-6; TRBD1 matches 7 bases. From germline, CDR1 is LNHDA and CDR2 SQIVND (reference sequence). V lost 4 bases to trimming and J lost 0 bases; unmatched junction nucleotides: 15. The CDR3 length is 20 residues. Written as DNA, the CDR3 is TGTGCCAGTAGTAGCGGCCCCCCGGGACAGATTTTCTCTGGGGCCAACGTCCTGACTTTC. The encoded protein is CASSSGPPGQIFSGANVLTF.

The gene calls are TRBV5-1 and TRBJ2-1; 7 bases match TRBD1. J was trimmed by 6 bases and V by 1 base; bases with no gene match: 7. This CDR3 comprises 15 residues. CDR1 SGHRS and CDR2 YFSETQ come from the germline V gene. The CDR3 region is CASSLSMDRINEQFF. In nucleotides, the CDR3 is TGCGCCAGCAGCTTGAGTATGGACAGGATCAATGAGCAGTTCTTC.

This sequence joins TRBV10-1 and TRBJ2-7, with 11 bases matching TRBD1. V lost 3 bases to trimming and J lost 4 bases; unmatched junction nucleotides: 5. This CDR3 is 15 amino acids long. CDR1 is WNHNN, CDR2 SYGVQD, per germline (reference sequence). The CDR3 is CASSDGTGGLYEQYF. The CDR3 bases are TGCGCCAGCAGTGACGGGACAGGGGGTTTGTACGAGCAGTACTTC.

This rearrangement joins TRBV30 to TRBJ1-1; TRBD1 aligns across 7 bases. CDR3 length: 15 amino acids. In germline, CDR1 is GTSNPN, CDR2 SVGIG (reference sequence). Trimming at V came to 0 bases and at J to 5 bases, leaving 9 bases not matched to a gene. The CDR3 sequence: CAWSVLPGGPTEAFF. The CDR3 coding sequence is TGTGCCTGGAGTGTATTGCCAGGGGGTCCGACTGAAGCTTTCTTT. The complete variable domain, with remaining parts taken from reference TRBV30 and TRBJ1-1, reads SQTIHQWPATLVQPVGSPLSLECTVEGTSNPNLYWYRQAAGRGLQLLFYSVGIGQISSEVPQNLSASRPQDRQFILSSKKLLLSDSGFYLCAWSVLPGGPTEAFFGQGTRLTVV.

The rearrangement joins TRBV5-1 to TRBJ2-5; possible D gene TRBD1, 6 bases. In germline, CDR1 is SGHRS, CDR2 YFSETQ. This CDR3 is built from 14 residues. The V end was cut by 0 bases, the J end by 1 base, with 7 bases between. The CDR3 nucleotides are TGCGCCAGCAGCTTGGGGACAGTCCAAGAGACCCAGTACTTC. Translation gives CASSLGTVQETQYF.

The rearrangement joins TRBV30 to TRBJ2-3; 7 bases match TRBD1. This CDR3 contains 16 residues. From germline, CDR1 is GTSNPN and CDR2 SVGIG (reference sequence). V shed 5 bases and J 3 bases; nucleotides not matched to a gene: 14. The CDR3, as DNA: TGTGCCTGGGGACGCCCGACAGGGTTTGGAACAGATACGCAGTATTTT. It encodes CAWGRPTGFGTDTQYF.

The chain has TRBV25-1 and TRBJ2-7; TRBD1 is a possible D gene (5 bases). Germline V gene data show CDR1 as MGHDK and CDR2 as SYGVNS. The CDR3 loop spans 13 amino acids. V was trimmed by 5 bases and J by 5 bases, leaving 13 bases between them. CDR3: CASSQNQGDEQYF. The CDR3, as DNA: TGTGCCAGCAGTCAAAATCAGGGTGACGAGCAGTACTTC.